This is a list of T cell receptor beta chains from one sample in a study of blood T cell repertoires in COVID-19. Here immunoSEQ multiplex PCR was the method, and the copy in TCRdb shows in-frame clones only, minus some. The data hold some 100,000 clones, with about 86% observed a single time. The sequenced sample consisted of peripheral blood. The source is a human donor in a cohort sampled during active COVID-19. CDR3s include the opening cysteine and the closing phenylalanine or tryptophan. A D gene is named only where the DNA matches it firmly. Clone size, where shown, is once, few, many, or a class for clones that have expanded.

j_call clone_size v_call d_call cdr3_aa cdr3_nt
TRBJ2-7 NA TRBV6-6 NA CASRSGQSYEQYF TGTGCCAGCAGATCTGGACAGAGCTACGAGCAGTACTTC
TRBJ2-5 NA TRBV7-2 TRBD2 CASSYQGLAGEETQYF TGTGCCAGCAGCTACCAGGGACTAGCGGGAGAGGAGACCCAGTACTTC
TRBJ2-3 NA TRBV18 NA CASSTRGSNADTQYF TGTGCCAGCTCTACCAGAGGGAGTAACGCAGATACGCAGTATTTT
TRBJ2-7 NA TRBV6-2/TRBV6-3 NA CASSFIVRLEQYF TGTGCCAGCAGTTTTATAGTGAGGCTAGAGCAGTACTTC
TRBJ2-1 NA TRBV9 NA CASSVGDSPVEQFF TGTGCCAGCAGCGTAGGAGACTCCCCGGTGGAGCAGTTCTTC
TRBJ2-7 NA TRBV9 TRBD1 CASSVDTGGAGRNEQYF TGTGCCAGCAGCGTAGATACAGGGGGCGCGGGACGGAACGAGCAGTACTTC
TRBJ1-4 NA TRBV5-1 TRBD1 CASSPGQGREKLFF TGCGCCAGCAGCCCCGGACAGGGACGGGAAAAACTGTTTTTT
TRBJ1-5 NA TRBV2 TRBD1 CASMELKGAGQPQHF TGTGCCAGCATGGAGCTGAAGGGGGCAGGGCAGCCCCAGCATTTT
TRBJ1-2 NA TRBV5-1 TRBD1 CASSHLGQGDVYGYTF TGCGCCAGCAGCCACTTAGGACAGGGAGATGTCTATGGCTACACCTTC
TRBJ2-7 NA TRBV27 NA CASSLFRGGLEQYF TGTGCCAGCAGTTTATTTCGTGGGGGCCTCGAGCAGTACTTC
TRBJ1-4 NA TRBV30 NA CAWSPGLKEEKLFF TGTGCCTGGAGCCCAGGGCTAAAAGAAGAAAAACTGTTTTTT
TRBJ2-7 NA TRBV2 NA CASSEGAIAPSEQYF TGTGCCAGCAGTGAAGGCGCAATAGCGCCTAGCGAGCAGTACTTC
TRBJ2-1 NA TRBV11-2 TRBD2 CASSLISGRAGSEQFF TGTGCCAGCAGCTTAATCAGCGGGAGGGCCGGTAGTGAGCAGTTCTTC
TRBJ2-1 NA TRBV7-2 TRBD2 CASSPSGASGGEQFF TGTGCCAGCAGCCCAAGTGGGGCTAGCGGAGGCGAGCAGTTCTTC
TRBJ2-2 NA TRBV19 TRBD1 CASSTTPPGQGTGELFF TGTGCCAGTAGTACGACCCCCCCGGGACAGGGCACCGGGGAGCTGTTTTTT
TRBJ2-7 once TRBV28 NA CASSLTGLSTRYEQYF TGTGCCAGCAGTTTAACAGGCCTTAGCACCCGCTACGAGCAGTACTTC
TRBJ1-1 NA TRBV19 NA CASQGVPEAFF TGTGCCAGTCAAGGGGTCCCTGAAGCTTTCTTT
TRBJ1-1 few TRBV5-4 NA CASSLKRAGDTEAFF TGTGCCAGCAGCTTGAAGAGGGCCGGGGACACTGAAGCTTTCTTT
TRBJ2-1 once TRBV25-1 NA CASSEWGPQFF TGTGCCAGCAGTGAATGGGGCCCGCAGTTCTTC
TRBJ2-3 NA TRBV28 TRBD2 CASSRDYSTDTQYF TGTGCCAGCAGCCGGGACTATAGCACAGATACGCAGTATTTT
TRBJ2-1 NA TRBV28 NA CASRKSTGEQFF TGTGCCAGCAGAAAATCCACAGGGGAGCAGTTCTTC
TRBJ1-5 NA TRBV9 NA CASSVGPGNDNQPQHF TGTGCCAGCAGCGTAGGGCCGGGAAATGACAATCAGCCCCAGCATTTT
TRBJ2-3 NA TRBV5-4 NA CASSNEVGSDTQYF TGTGCCAGCAGCAACGAGGTCGGTTCAGATACGCAGTATTTT
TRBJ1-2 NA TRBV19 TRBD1 CASRPGQSDGYTF TGTGCCAGTCGCCCGGGACAGTCTGATGGCTACACCTTC
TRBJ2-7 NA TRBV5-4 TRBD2 CASSRSSGIVQYF TGTGCCAGCAGCCGTTCTAGCGGGATAGTGCAGTACTTC
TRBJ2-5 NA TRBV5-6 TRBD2 CASSLIAFSGRHDF TGTGCCAGCAGCTTGATTGCGTTCAGCGGGAGGCACGACTTC
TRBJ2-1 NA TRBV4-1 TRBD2 CASSQLRGGRALYNEQFF TGCGCCAGCAGCCAACTAAGGGGCGGGAGGGCCCTCTACAATGAGCAGTTCTTC
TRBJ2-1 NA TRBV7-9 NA CASSTTTYNEQFF TGTGCCAGCAGCACAACAACCTACAATGAGCAGTTCTTC
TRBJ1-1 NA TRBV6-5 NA CASSPGMNTEAFF TGTGCCAGCAGTCCAGGGATGAACACTGAAGCTTTCTTT
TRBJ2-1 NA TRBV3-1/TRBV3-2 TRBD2 CASSQDGELAGVYEQFF TGTGCCAGCAGCCAAGATGGGGAGCTAGCGGGAGTATATGAGCAGTTCTTC
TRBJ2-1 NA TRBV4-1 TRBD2 CASSRILAGNYNEQFF TGCGCCAGCAGCCGGATCCTAGCGGGAAATTACAATGAGCAGTTCTTC